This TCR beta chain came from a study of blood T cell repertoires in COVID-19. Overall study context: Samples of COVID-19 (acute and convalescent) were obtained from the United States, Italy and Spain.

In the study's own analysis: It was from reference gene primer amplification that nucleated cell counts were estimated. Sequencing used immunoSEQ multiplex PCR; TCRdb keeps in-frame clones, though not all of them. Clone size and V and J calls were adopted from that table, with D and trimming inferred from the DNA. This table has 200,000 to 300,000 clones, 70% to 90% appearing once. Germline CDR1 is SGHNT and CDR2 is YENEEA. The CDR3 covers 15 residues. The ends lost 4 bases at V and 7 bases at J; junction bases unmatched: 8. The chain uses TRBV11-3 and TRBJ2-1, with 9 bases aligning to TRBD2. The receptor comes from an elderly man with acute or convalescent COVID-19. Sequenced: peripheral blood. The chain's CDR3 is CASSSVAGDQNEQFF. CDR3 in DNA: TGTGCCAGCAGCTCTGTAGCGGGAGATCAGAATGAGCAGTTCTTC. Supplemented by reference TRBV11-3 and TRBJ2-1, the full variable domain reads EAGVVQSPRYKIIEKKQPVAFWCNPISGHNTLYWYLQNLGQGPELLIRYENEEAVDDSQLPKDRFSAERLKGVDSTLKIQPAELGDSAVYLCASSSVAGDQNEQFFGPGTRLTVL.